This T cell receptor (beta chain) originates from a study of cytomegalovirus exposure and HLA in healthy donors. Study-wide background: About 80 million unique TCRs from HLA-typed donors were held in an early data release.

60 Vbeta and 13 Jbeta primers were used in PCR. Clones were read by immunoSEQ multiplex PCR, and TCRdb kept only the in-frame ones, dropping some. The sample consists of 100,000 to 150,000 clones, about two thirds of them appearing once. The CDR3 has 13 residues. The V and J ends lost 2 bases and 10 bases, in that order; junction bases with no gene match: 3. Germline CDR1 is SGDLS and CDR2 is YYNGEE. V gene TRBV9 combines with J gene TRBJ1-6, with 7 bases matching TRBD1. Sample: PBMCs. This sequence originates from a woman aged 60-75 years in good health and CMV-seropositive. The DNA for the CDR3 is TGTGCCAGCAGCGTTACAGGGGTCTCACCCCTCCACTTT. This codes for CASSVTGVSPLHF.